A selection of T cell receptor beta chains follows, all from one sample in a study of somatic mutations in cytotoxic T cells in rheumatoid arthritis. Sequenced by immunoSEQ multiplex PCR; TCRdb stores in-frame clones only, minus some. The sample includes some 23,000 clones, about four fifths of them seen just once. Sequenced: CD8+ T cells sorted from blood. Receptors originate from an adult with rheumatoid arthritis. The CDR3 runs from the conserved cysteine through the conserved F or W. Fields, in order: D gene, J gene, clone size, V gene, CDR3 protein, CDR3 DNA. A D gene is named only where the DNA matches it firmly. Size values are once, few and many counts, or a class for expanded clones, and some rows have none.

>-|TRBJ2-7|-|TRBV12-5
CASGLVRYEQYF
TGTGCTAGTGGTTTGGTCCGTTACGAGCAGTACTTC
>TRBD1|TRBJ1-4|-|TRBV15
CATSQGATNEKLFF
TGTGCCACCAGCCAGGGGGCAACTAATGAAAAACTGTTTTTT
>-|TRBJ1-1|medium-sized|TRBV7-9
CASSLGYTEAFF
TGTGCCAGCAGCTTAGGTTATACTGAAGCTTTCTTT
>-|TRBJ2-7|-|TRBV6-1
CASLSGHLSYEQYF
TGTGCCAGCCTATCAGGACACCTTTCCTACGAGCAGTACTTC
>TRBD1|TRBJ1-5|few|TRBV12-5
CASGWDRDQPQHF
TGTGCTAGTGGTTGGGACAGGGACCAGCCCCAGCATTTT
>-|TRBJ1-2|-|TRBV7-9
CASSLGGGGYGYTF
TGTGCCAGCAGCTTAGGAGGGGGTGGCTATGGCTACACCTTC
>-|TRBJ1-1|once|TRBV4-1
CASSQNTMNTEAFF
TGCGCCAGCAGCCAAAACACGATGAACACTGAAGCTTTCTTT
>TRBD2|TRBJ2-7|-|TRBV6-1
CASSGPILASLEEQYF
TGTGCCAGCAGTGGACCGATACTAGCGAGCCTGGAAGAGCAGTACTTC
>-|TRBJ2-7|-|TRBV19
CASSIRAGLSTYEQYF
TGTGCCAGTAGTATCCGTGCAGGATTATCCACCTACGAGCAGTACTTC
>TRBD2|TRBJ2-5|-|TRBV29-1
CSVEPAGGPEETQYF
TGCAGCGTTGAACCAGCGGGGGGGCCGGAGGAGACCCAGTACTTC
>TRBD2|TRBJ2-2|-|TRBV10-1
CASSAGGNTGELFF
TGCGCCAGCAGTGCGGGGGGAAACACCGGGGAGCTGTTTTTT
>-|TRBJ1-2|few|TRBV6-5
CASTMGNRVDGYTF
TGTGCCAGCACTATGGGGAACAGGGTAGATGGCTACACCTTC
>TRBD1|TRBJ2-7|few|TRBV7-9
CASSFGQGATYEQYF
TGTGCCAGCAGCTTCGGGCAGGGGGCAACCTACGAGCAGTACTTC
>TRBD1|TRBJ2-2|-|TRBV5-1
CASSPSGTAINTGELFF
TGCGCCAGCAGCCCGTCCGGGACAGCGATTAACACCGGGGAGCTGTTTTTT
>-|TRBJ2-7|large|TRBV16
CASSPKIGGEQYF
TGTGCCAGCAGCCCCAAGATAGGGGGCGAGCAGTACTTC
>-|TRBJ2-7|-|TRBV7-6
CASSLGPGGGYEQYF
TGTGCCAGCAGCCTAGGACCAGGTGGTGGGTACGAGCAGTACTTC
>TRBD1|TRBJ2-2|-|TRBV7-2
CASSSRTGANTGELFF
TGTGCCAGCAGCTCACGGACAGGGGCGAACACCGGGGAGCTGTTTTTT
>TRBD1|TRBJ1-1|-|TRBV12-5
CASGREGGTGERSTEAFF
TGTGCTAGTGGGAGAGAGGGGGGAACAGGGGAACGAAGCACTGAAGCTTTCTTT
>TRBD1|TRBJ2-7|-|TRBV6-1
CASSETTGGGNEQYF
TGTGCCAGCAGTGAAACCACAGGGGGAGGAAACGAGCAGTACTTC
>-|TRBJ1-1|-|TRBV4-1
CASSQGGRGWNTEAFF
TGCGCCAGCAGCCAGGGGGGGCGGGGGTGGAACACTGAAGCTTTCTTT
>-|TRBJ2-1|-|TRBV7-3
CASSSTPGSTSNEQFF
TGTGCCAGCAGCTCAACTCCGGGGTCTACCTCGAATGAGCAGTTCTTC
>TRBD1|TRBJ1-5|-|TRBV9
CASSPLGQGRSNQPQHF
TGTGCCAGCAGCCCCCTTGGACAGGGTAGGAGCAATCAGCCCCAGCATTTT
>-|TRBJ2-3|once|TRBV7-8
CASSAGASETQYF
TGTGCCAGCAGCGCCGGGGCCTCGGAGACGCAGTATTTT
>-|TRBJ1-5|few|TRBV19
CASSIMPGDNQPQHF
TGTGCCAGTAGTATAATGCCAGGGGACAATCAGCCCCAGCATTTT
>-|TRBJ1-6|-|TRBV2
CASSVSAPLGSPLHF
TGTGCCAGCAGTGTTTCGGCGCCTTTGGGTTCACCCCTCCACTTT
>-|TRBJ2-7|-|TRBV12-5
CASGSFGRTYEQYF
TGTGCTAGTGGTTCTTTCGGCAGAACCTACGAGCAGTACTTC
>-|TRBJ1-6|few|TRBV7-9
CASSLGGNSPLHF
TGTGCCAGCAGCTTAGGAGGGAATTCACCCCTCCACTTT
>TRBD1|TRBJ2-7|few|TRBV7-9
CASTARGQGSYEQYF
TGTGCCAGCACCGCAAGGGGACAGGGTTCCTACGAGCAGTACTTC
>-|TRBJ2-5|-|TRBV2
CASSVEALETQYF
TGTGCCAGCAGTGTGGAGGCTCTAGAGACCCAGTACTTC
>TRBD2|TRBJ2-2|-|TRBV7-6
CASSLALSSGGTNTGELFF
TGTGCCAGCAGCTTAGCGCTTTCTAGCGGGGGGACGAACACCGGGGAGCTGTTTTTT
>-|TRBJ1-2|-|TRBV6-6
CASRQGSGGYTF
TGTGCCAGCAGACAGGGAAGTGGGGGCTACACCTTC
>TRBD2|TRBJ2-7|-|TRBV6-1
CASSEYSGDYEQYF
TGTGCCAGCAGTGAATATAGCGGGGACTACGAGCAGTACTTC
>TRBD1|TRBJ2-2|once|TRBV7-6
CASSLVTGSTGELFF
TGTGCCAGCAGCTTAGTGACAGGGAGCACCGGGGAGCTGTTTTTT
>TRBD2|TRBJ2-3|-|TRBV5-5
CASSLSGGGVDTQYF
TGCGCCAGCAGCCTCAGCGGGGGAGGTGTGGATACGCAGTATTTT
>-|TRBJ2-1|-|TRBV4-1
CASSNIYSPDEQFF
TGCGCCAGCAGCAATATATACAGCCCCGATGAGCAGTTCTTC
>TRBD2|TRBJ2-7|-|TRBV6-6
CASSYSRLARDEQYF
TGTGCCAGCAGTTACTCGAGACTAGCGAGGGACGAGCAGTACTTC
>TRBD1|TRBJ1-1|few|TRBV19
CDRQGRDTEAFF
TGTGACAGACAGGGGAGGGACACTGAAGCTTTCTTT
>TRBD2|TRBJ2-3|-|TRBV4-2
CASSQDLKRGAADTQYF
TGTGCCAGCAGCCAAGATCTAAAGCGGGGGGCGGCAGATACGCAGTATTTT
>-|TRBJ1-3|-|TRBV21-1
CASSKENPGPSGNTIYF
TGTGCCAGCAGCAAAGAAAACCCGGGCCCCTCTGGAAACACCATATATTTT
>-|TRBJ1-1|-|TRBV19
CASSIEGGEAFF
TGTGCCAGTAGTATAGAAGGAGGTGAAGCTTTCTTT
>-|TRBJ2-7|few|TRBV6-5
CASSVDRAYEQYF
TGTGCCAGCAGTGTGGACAGAGCCTACGAGCAGTACTTC
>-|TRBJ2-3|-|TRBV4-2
CASSRGTDTQYF
TGTGCCAGCTCCCGGGGCACAGATACGCAGTATTTT
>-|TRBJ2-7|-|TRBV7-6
CASSLGDAATYEQYF
TGTGCCAGCAGCTTAGGGGACGCCGCAACCTACGAGCAGTACTTC
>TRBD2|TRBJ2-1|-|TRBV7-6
CAVAGGPSYNEQFF
TGTGCCGTAGCGGGGGGGCCCTCCTACAATGAGCAGTTCTTC
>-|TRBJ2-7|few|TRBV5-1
CASSQSPGAYEQYF
TGCGCCAGCAGCCAGAGTCCAGGTGCCTACGAGCAGTACTTC
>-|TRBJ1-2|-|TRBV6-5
CASSYLPSYGYTF
TGTGCCAGCAGTTACTTACCCTCCTATGGCTACACCTTC
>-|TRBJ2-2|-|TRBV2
CGCQQGWDTAGELFF
TGTGGCTGCCAGCAAGGATGGGACACGGCGGGGGAGCTGTTTTTT
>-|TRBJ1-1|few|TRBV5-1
CASSFQGETEAFF
TGCGCCAGCAGCTTCCAGGGTGAAACTGAAGCTTTCTTT
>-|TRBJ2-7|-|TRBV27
CASSFGGRGLYYEQYF
TGTGCCAGCAGTTTCGGAGGTAGGGGTCTATACTACGAGCAGTACTTC
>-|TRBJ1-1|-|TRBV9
CASSVHEGLNTEAFF
TGTGCCAGCAGCGTTCATGAGGGACTAAACACTGAAGCTTTCTTT
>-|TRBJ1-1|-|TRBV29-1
CSVEVGHGAAFF
TGCAGCGTTGAAGTGGGACACGGTGCGGCTTTCTTT
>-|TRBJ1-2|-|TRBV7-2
CASSPTGSYGYTF
TGTGCCAGCAGCCCTACCGGGTCCTATGGCTACACCTTC
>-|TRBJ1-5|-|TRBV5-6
CASSLGTNQPQHF
TGTGCCAGCAGCCTTGGGACCAATCAGCCCCAGCATTTT
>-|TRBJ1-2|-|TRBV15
CATSPSMGSEYYGYTF
TGTGCCACCAGCCCCAGCATGGGCTCGGAATACTATGGCTACACCTTC